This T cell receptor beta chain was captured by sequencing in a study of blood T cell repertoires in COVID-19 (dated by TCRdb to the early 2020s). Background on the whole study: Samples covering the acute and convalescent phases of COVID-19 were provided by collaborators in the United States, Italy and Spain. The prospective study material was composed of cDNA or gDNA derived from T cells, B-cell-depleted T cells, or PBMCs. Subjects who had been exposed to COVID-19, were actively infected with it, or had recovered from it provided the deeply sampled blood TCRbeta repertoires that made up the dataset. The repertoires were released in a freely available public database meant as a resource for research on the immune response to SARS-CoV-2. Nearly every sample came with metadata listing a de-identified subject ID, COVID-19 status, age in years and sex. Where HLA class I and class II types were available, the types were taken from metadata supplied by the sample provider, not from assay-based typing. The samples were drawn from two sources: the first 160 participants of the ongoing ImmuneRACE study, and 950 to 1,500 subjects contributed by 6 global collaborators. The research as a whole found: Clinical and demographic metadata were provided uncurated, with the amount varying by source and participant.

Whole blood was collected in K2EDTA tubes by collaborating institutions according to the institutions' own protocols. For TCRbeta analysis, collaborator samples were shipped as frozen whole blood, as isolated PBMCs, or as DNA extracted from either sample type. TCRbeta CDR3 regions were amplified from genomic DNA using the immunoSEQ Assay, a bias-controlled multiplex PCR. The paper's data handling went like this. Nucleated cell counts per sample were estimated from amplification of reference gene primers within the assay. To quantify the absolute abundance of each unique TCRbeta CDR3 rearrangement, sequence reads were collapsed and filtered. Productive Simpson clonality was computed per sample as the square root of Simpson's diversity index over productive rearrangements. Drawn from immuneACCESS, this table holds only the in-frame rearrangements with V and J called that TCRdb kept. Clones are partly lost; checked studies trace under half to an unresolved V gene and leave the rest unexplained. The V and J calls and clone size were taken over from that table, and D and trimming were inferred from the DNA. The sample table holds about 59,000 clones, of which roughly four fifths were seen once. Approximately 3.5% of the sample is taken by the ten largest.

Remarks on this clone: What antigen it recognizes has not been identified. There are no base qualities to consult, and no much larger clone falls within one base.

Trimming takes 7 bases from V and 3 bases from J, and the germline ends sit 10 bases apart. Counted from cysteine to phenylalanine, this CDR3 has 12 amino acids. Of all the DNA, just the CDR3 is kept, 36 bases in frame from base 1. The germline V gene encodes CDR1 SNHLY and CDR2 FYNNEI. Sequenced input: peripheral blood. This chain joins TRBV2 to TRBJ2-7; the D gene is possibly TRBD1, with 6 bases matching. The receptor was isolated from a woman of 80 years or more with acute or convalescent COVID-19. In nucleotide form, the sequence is TGTGCCAGCAAGGACAGCTACTACGAGCAGTACTTC. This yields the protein CASKDSYYEQYF.